Detailed here is one T cell receptor (beta chain). This record belongs to a study of blood T cell repertoires in COVID-19. Study as a whole: COVID-19 samples collected from the United States, Italy and Spain covered acute and convalescent phases.

Original analysis: Quantification of nucleated cells was approximated via reference gene primer amplification. Assay used: immunoSEQ multiplex PCR; TCRdb lists only in-frame clones, some missing. The DNA gave D and trimming, while V, J and clone size come from that table. This repertoire shows 120,000 or so clones, around 77% found once; its top ten account for 16%. Germline V gene data show CDR1 as MDHEN and CDR2 as SYDVKM. The CDR3 extends over 15 amino acids. The J segment lost 4 bases and the V segment lost 5 bases, leaving 7 bases of the junction unmatched. This chain uses TRBV28 with TRBJ2-3, with 9 bases lining up with TRBD1. The receptor comes from a man aged 55 to 69 with active or convalescent COVID-19. The sequencing input was peripheral blood. The CDR3 DNA sequence: TGTGCCAGCAGTCCGGCGGACAGGGGTCCAGATACGCAGTATTTT. Translation gives CASSPADRGPDTQYF.